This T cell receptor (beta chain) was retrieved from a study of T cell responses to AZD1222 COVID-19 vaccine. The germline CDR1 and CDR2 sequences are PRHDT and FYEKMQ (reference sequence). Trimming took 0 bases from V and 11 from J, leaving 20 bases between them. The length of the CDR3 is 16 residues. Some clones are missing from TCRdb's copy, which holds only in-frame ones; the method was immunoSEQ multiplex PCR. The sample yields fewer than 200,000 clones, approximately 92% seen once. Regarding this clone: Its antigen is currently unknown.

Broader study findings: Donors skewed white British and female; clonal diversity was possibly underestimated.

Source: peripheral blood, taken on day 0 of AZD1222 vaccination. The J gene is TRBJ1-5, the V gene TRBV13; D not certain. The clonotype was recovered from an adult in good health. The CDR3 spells CASSLGGWISREAQHF. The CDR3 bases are TGTGCCAGCAGCTTAGGAGGTTGGATTTCAAGGGAGGCCCAGCATTTT.